This T cell receptor beta chain was retrieved from a study of identical twins. Study observations and caveats: An excess of low generation probability was shown by twin-shared out-of-frame alpha sequences. Conclusions rested on cross-sectional statistics rather than following the same donors. The degree of excess twin sharing was weaker in beta out-of-frame sequences.

This clonotype was recorded at least ten times. Antigen unknown. TCRdb analysed the 5' RACE reads with MiXCR anew, one entry per CDR3 protein. The data show hundreds of thousands of distinct CDR3 sequences, around 20% seen once. The same sample was also used in a study of T cells expressing NK-cell markers. That work contributes: In the group of eight sequenced donors, seven were HCMV-seropositive and one was seronegative.

The receptor comes from a woman aged 18-29 years in good health. The material sequenced was PBMCs.

CDR3 sequence: CASSSWGSRTNEKLFF. The CDR3 DNA is TGTGCCAGCAGTTCTTGGGGCTCGAGAACTAATGAAAAACTGTTTTTT. The chain combines TRBV7-2 with TRBJ1-4; D is possibly TRBD1 (5 bases). Germline values: CDR1 SGHTA, CDR2 FQGNSA. Trimming removed 6 bases from V and 1 base from J, with 15 bases in between. CDR3 size: 16 residues.